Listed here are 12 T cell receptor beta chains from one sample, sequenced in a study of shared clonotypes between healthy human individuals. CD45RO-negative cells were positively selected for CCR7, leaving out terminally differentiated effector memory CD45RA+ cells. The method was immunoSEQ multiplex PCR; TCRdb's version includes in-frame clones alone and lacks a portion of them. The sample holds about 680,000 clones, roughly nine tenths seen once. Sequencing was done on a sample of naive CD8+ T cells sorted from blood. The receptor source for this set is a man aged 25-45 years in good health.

CDR3 sequence reads: CASSLVLGTNPNYGYTF. The CDR3 region has the DNA TGTGCCAGCAGCCTCGTGCTAGGGACAAATCCTAACTATGGCTACACCTTC. The chain links TRBV7-8 to TRBJ1-2, with D perhaps matching TRBD1 (6 bases). This CDR3 region has 17 residues. Trimming stripped 5 bases from V and 0 bases from J, with 19 bases between. Germline lookup yields CDR1 SGHVS and CDR2 FQNEAQ.

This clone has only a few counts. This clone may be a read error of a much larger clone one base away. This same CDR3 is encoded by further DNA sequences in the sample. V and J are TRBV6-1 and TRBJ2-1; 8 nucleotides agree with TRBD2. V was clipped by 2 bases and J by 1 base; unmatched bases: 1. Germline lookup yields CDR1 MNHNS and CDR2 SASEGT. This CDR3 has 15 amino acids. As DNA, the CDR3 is TGTGCCAGCAGTGAACTAGCGGGTTCCTACAATGAGCAGTTCTTC. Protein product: CASSELAGSYNEQFF.

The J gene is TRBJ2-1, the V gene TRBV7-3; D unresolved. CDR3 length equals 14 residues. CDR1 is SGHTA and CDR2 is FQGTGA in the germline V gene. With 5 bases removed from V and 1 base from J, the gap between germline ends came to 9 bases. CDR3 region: CASSPDGSYNEQFF. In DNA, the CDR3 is TGTGCCAGCAGCCCCGACGGGTCCTACAATGAGCAGTTCTTC.

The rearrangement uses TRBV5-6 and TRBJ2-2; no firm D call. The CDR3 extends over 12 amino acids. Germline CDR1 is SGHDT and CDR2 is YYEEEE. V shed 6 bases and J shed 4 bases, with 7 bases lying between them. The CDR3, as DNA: TGTGCCAGCACGGGCGGCACCGGGGAGCTGTTTTTT. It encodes CASTGGTGELFF.

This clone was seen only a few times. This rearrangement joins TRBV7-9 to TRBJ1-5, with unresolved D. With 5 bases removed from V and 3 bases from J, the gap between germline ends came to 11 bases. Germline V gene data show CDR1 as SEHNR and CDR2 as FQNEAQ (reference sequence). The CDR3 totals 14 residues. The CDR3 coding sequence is TGTGCCAGCAGCCCGACGGACTCCAATCAGCCCCAGCATTTT. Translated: CASSPTDSNQPQHF.

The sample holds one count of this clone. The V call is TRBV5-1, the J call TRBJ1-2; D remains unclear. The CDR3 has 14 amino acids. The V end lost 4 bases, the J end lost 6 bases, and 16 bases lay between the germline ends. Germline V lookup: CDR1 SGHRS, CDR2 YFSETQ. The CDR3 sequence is CASSPEAMIHGYTF. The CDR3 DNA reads TGCGCCAGCAGCCCCGAGGCTATGATCCATGGCTACACCTTC.

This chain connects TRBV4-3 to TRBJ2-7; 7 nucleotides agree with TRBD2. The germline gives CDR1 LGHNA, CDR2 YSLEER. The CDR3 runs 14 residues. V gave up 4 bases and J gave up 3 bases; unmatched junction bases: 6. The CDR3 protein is CASSPSAGVYEQYF. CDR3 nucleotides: TGCGCCAGCAGCCCCTCGGCGGGAGTCTACGAGCAGTACTTC.

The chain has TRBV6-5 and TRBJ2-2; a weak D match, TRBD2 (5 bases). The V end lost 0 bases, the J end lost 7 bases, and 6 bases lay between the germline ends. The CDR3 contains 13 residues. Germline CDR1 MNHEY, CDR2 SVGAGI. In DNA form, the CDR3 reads TGTGCCAGCAGTTACTCCCGGGGCGGGGAGCTGTTTTTT. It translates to CASSYSRGGELFF.

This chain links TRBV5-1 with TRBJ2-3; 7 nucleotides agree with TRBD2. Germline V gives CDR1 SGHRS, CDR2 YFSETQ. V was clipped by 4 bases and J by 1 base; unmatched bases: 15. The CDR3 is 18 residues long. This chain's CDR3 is CASSRLFLAAGGTDTQYF. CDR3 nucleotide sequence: TGCGCCAGCAGCCGCCTCTTTCTAGCGGCTGGTGGCACAGATACGCAGTATTTT.

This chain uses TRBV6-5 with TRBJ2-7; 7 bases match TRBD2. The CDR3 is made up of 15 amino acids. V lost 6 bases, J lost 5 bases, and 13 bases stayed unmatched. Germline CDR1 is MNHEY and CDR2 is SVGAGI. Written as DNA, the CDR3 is TGTGCCAGCAGCCCTCGGGGGGAGTCTTGGGACGAGCAGTACTTC. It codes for CASSPRGESWDEQYF.

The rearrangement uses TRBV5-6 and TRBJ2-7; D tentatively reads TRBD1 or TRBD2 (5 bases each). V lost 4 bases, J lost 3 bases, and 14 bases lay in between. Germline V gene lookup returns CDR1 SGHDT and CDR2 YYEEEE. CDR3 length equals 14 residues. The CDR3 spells CASSGRDQDYEQYF. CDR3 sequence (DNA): TGTGCCAGCAGCGGCCGGGACCAGGACTACGAGCAGTACTTC.

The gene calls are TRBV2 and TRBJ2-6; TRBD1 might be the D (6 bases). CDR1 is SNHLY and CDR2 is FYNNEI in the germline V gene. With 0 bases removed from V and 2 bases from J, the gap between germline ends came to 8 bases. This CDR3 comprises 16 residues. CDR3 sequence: CASSEAQGTGANVLTF. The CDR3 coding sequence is TGTGCCAGCAGTGAAGCGCAGGGGACTGGGGCCAACGTCCTGACTTTC. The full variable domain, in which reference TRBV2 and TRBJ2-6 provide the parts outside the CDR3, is EPEVTQTPSHQVTQMGQEVILRCVPISNHLYFYWYRQILGQKVEFLVSFYNNEISEKSEIFDDQFSVERPDGSNFTLKIRSTKLEDSAMYFCASSEAQGTGANVLTFGAGSRLTVL.